The 24 T cell receptor beta chains below all came from one sample that was sequenced in a study of Ad26.COV2.S vaccination and SARS-CoV-2 variants. Method: immunoSEQ multiplex PCR; TCRdb's copy keeps in-frame clones and lacks some. The table includes under 500,000 clones, about 92% detected once. As to treatment: about 20 received Ad26.COV2.S at low or high dose, single or two shots; roughly five received placebo; per-sample allocation not given. Repertoires come from day 63 after the first vaccine or placebo injection. Sequenced here: peripheral blood, sampled in a trial of Ad26.COV2.S vaccine versus placebo. The receptor source for this set is a person aged 18-60 years who received the Ad26.COV2.S COVID-19 vaccine or a placebo.

The chain uses TRBV29-1 and TRBJ1-1, with unresolved D. Germline CDR1 SQVTM, CDR2 ANQGSEA. There are 9 residues in the CDR3. CDR3 sequence (DNA): TGCAGTCACAGAACTGAAGCTTTCTTT. This encodes CSHRTEAFF.

The gene calls are TRBV19 and TRBJ2-7; 8 nucleotides align to TRBD1. The CDR3 has 13 residues. V lost 3 bases and J lost 6; bases outside the gene matches: 4. From germline, CDR1 is LNHDA and CDR2 SQIVND (reference sequence). CDR3 in amino acids: CASSIQGAGEQYF. The CDR3 DNA follows: TGTGCCAGTAGTATCCAGGGGGCCGGCGAGCAGTACTTC.

The V gene is TRBV13, the J gene TRBJ2-3; TRBD2 is a possible D gene (6 bases). V was cut by 5 bases and J by 1 base, with 16 bases left in between. Germline V CDR1 and CDR2: PRHDT, FYEKMQ (reference sequence). CDR3 length equals 16 residues. CDR3 amino acids: CASSNGTRLGTDTQYF. The CDR3 coding sequence is TGTGCCAGCAGCAATGGTACGAGACTAGGCACAGATACGCAGTATTTT. The full variable domain, completed using reference TRBV13 and TRBJ2-3, is AAGVIQSPRHLIKEKRETATLKCYPIPRHDTVYWYQQGPGQDPQFLISFYEKMQSDKGSIPDRFSAQQFSDYHSELNMSSLELGDSALYFCASSNGTRLGTDTQYFGPGTRLTVL.

V is TRBV25-1 and J is TRBJ2-7, with D possibly matching TRBD2 (7 bases). In germline, CDR1 is MGHDK, CDR2 SYGVNS. This CDR3 contains 15 residues. Trimming cost V 4 bases and J 0 bases, with 13 bases left between them. The CDR3, as DNA: TGTGCCAGCAGTGCCCTAGCGGACAGCTCCTACGAGCAGTACTTC. It translates to CASSALADSSYEQYF.

The chain recombines TRBV7-9 with TRBJ1-4; 7 bases match TRBD1. The CDR3 covers 16 residues. From germline, CDR1 is SEHNR and CDR2 FQNEAQ (reference sequence). Trimming at V came to 5 bases and at J to 6 bases, leaving 12 bases not matched to a gene. The CDR3 DNA reads TGTGCCAGCAGCCCCGGTATTTGGGACAGCCATGAAAAACTGTTTTTT. Amino acids: CASSPGIWDSHEKLFF.

The chain combines TRBV10-3 with TRBJ1-5; unclear D gene. Germline CDR1 reads ENHRY; CDR2 reads SYGVKD. The CDR3 runs 14 residues. Trimming cost V 2 bases and J 4 bases, with 9 bases left between them. This CDR3 is CAISEAASNQPQHF. In nucleotides, the CDR3 is TGTGCCATCAGTGAGGCAGCTTCGAATCAGCCCCAGCATTTT.

The CDR3, as DNA: TGTGCCAGCAGTTACTCGAGGACACCCGCTGAAGCTTTCTTT. Protein product: CASSYSRTPAEAFF. V and J are TRBV6-5 and TRBJ1-1, with D possibly TRBD1 on 5 matching bases. The germline V gene has CDR1 MNHEY and CDR2 SVGAGI. Trimming took off 0 bases at V and 6 bases at J, with 11 bases between the two ends. CDR3 length equals 14 residues.

The CDR3 is CASSLMGTYNEQFF. Written as DNA, the CDR3 is TGTGCCAGCAGCTTAATGGGGACTTACAATGAGCAGTTCTTC. This chain uses TRBV11-3 with TRBJ2-1; a weak D match, TRBD2 (6 bases). V was pared by 2 bases and J by 4 bases, with 9 bases between. The CDR3 extends over 14 amino acids. The V gene's germline CDR1 is SGHNT and CDR2 YENEEA.

This clone was seen once. The rearrangement links TRBV19 to TRBJ2-7, with 8 bases fitting TRBD1. The V segment lost 2 bases and the J segment 4 bases; nucleotides outside the gene matches: 7. This CDR3 has 15 amino acids. Germline V gives CDR1 LNHDA, CDR2 SQIVND (reference sequence). The CDR3 loop reads CASSIFAGGHYEQYF. The CDR3 DNA reads TGTGCCAGTAGTATATTTGCAGGGGGCCATTACGAGCAGTACTTC.

The rearrangement links TRBV5-1 to TRBJ1-1; TRBD1 aligns across 7 bases. The trim removed 1 base at V and 6 bases at J, leaving 0 bases unmatched. From germline, CDR1 is SGHRS and CDR2 YFSETQ. This CDR3 has 12 amino acids. The CDR3 loop reads CASSLTGAEAFF. Here the CDR3 DNA reads TGCGCCAGCAGCTTGACAGGGGCTGAAGCTTTCTTT.

The rearrangement uses TRBV30 and TRBJ2-5, with 9 bases lining up with TRBD2. The CDR3 is 13 residues long. V lost 2 bases to trimming and J lost 5 bases; unmatched junction nucleotides: 3. Germline V gene data show CDR1 as GTSNPN and CDR2 as SVGIG (reference sequence). CDR3 in DNA: TGTGCCTGGAGTTCTAGCGGGGTGGAGACCCAGTACTTC. Translating it yields CAWSSSGVETQYF.

CDR3 DNA sequence: TGTGCCACCAGTGAACCCTCGGGACAGGCGGACAATGAGCAGTTCTTC. It specifies CATSEPSGQADNEQFF. This chain links TRBV24-1 with TRBJ2-1; 8 bases are a match to TRBD1. There are 16 residues in the CDR3. Germline V gene lookup returns CDR1 KGHDR and CDR2 SFDVKD. The J segment lost 5 bases and the V segment lost 4 bases, leaving 9 bases of the junction unmatched.

V and J are TRBV5-6 and TRBJ1-2; 7 bases fit TRBD1. The germline V gene has CDR1 SGHDT and CDR2 YYEEEE. V gave up 7 bases and J gave up 1 base; unmatched junction bases: 7. The CDR3 covers 14 residues. CDR3 amino acids: CASQRGTVNYGYTF. For the CDR3, the DNA is TGTGCCAGCCAGAGAGGGACAGTTAACTATGGCTACACCTTC.

The V and J genes are TRBV6-4 and TRBJ1-1; D possibly corresponds to TRBD1 (6 bases). The CDR3 runs 14 residues. V was trimmed by 6 bases and J by 1 base, leaving 12 bases between them. Looked up from germline, CDR1 is MRHNA and CDR2 is SNTAGT. The CDR3 DNA reads as TGTGCCAGCAGAAAACAGGGAGGGAACACTGAAGCTTTCTTT. This sequence encodes CASRKQGGNTEAFF.

This clone occurred once. The J gene is TRBJ2-3, the V gene TRBV7-7; TRBD2 aligns across 7 bases. Germline CDR1 SSHAT, CDR2 FNYEAQ (reference sequence). The CDR3 runs 20 residues. V shed 1 base, J shed 0 bases, and the junction held 16 bases outside the gene matches. Here the CDR3 DNA reads TGTGCCAGCAGCTTAGAACCCCCGGGACTAAGTCCTTATAGCACAGATACGCAGTATTTT. Encoded protein: CASSLEPPGLSPYSTDTQYF.

The chain couples TRBV18 to TRBJ2-3, with 9 bases aligning to TRBD1. This CDR3 has 17 amino acids. Trimming cost V 2 bases and J 2 bases; bases outside gene matches: 8. CDR1 KGHSH and CDR2 LQKENI come from the germline V gene. The CDR3 DNA is TGTGCCAGCTCACCATTAAGGGGACAGGGCTTCACAGATACGCAGTATTTT. Protein product: CASSPLRGQGFTDTQYF. The full variable domain, with the rest looked up from reference TRBV18 and TRBJ2-3, is NAGVMQNPRHLVRRRGQEARLRCSPMKGHSHVYWYRQLPEEGLKFMVYLQKENIIDESGMPKERFSAEFPKEGPSILRIQQVVRGDSAAYFCASSPLRGQGFTDTQYFGPGTRLTVL.

The chain uses TRBV2 and TRBJ2-3, with 14 bases fitting TRBD2. CDR1 and CDR2 (germline): SNHLY, FYNNEI. This CDR3 has 15 residues. V was pared by 2 bases and J by 12 bases, with 7 bases of the junction left unmatched. The CDR3 DNA sequence: TGTGCCAGCAGTGAAATGGGACTAGCGGGGGAGCCTCAGTATTTT. It yields the protein CASSEMGLAGEPQYF.

The J gene is TRBJ2-2, the V gene TRBV19, with D unresolved. CDR1 and CDR2 (germline): LNHDA, SQIVND (reference sequence). There are 13 residues in the CDR3. Trimming shortened V by 3 bases and J by 7 bases, and 9 bases separated the two germline ends. CDR3 coding DNA: TGTGCCAGTAGTATCATCTTTGGCGGGGAGCTGTTTTTT. It specifies CASSIIFGGELFF.

This chain joins TRBV12-3 or TRBV12-4 and TRBJ1-1; D possibly corresponds to TRBD1 (5 bases). V lost 6 bases and J lost 1, with 9 bases in between. The CDR3 sequence is 13 residues long. The CDR3 protein is CASRSGGNTEAFF. CDR3 in DNA: TGTGCCAGCAGGTCGGGGGGGAACACTGAAGCTTTCTTT.

The J gene is TRBJ2-3, the V gene TRBV28; no clear D. Trimming took 4 bases from V and 6 from J, leaving 8 bases between them. Germline values: CDR1 MDHEN, CDR2 SYDVKM. The CDR3 consists of 12 residues. The CDR3 bases are TGTGCCAGCAGTTCGGTGGAGGATACGCAGTATTTT. Protein product: CASSSVEDTQYF.

The CDR3 DNA follows: TGTGCCAGCAGCGCGCAGCAGGGGCCCTACGAGCAGTACTTC. Encoded protein: CASSAQQGPYEQYF. This rearrangement joins TRBV3-1 (or the pseudogene TRBV3-2) to TRBJ2-7; TRBD1 might be the D (6 bases). The CDR3 length is 14 residues. Germline V gene data show CDR1 as LGHDT and CDR2 as YNNKEL (reference sequence). Trimming removed 5 bases at V and 2 bases at J, with 13 bases between.

V usage is TRBV6-2 or TRBV6-3 and J usage is TRBJ2-1; 9 nucleotides line up with TRBD2. The trim removed 2 bases at V and 6 bases at J, leaving 11 bases unmatched. The germline CDR1 and CDR2 sequences are MNHEY and SVGEGT. The CDR3 extends over 17 amino acids. Here the CDR3 reads CASSYINLAGLRNEQFF. CDR3 in DNA: TGTGCCAGCAGTTACATCAATCTAGCGGGGCTTCGCAATGAGCAGTTCTTC.

The chain is built from TRBV20-1 and TRBJ2-1, with D unclear. With 3 bases removed from V and 6 bases from J, the gap between germline ends came to 9 bases. The germline gives CDR1 DFQATT, CDR2 SNEGSKA (reference sequence). The CDR3 has 12 amino acids. CDR3 in amino acids: CSASSRVNEQFF. CDR3 nucleotides: TGCAGTGCTAGTAGCCGGGTCAATGAGCAGTTCTTC.

This clone has a single count. The CDR3 here is CAIRSTSGGTYEQYF. The CDR3 DNA sequence: TGTGCCATCAGGTCGACTAGCGGGGGTACCTACGAGCAGTACTTC. This chain connects TRBV10-3 to TRBJ2-7, with TRBD2 identical over 12 bases. Germline lookup yields CDR1 ENHRY and CDR2 SYGVKD. The CDR3 spans 15 residues. V lost 6 bases, J lost 2 bases, and 5 bases stayed unmatched.